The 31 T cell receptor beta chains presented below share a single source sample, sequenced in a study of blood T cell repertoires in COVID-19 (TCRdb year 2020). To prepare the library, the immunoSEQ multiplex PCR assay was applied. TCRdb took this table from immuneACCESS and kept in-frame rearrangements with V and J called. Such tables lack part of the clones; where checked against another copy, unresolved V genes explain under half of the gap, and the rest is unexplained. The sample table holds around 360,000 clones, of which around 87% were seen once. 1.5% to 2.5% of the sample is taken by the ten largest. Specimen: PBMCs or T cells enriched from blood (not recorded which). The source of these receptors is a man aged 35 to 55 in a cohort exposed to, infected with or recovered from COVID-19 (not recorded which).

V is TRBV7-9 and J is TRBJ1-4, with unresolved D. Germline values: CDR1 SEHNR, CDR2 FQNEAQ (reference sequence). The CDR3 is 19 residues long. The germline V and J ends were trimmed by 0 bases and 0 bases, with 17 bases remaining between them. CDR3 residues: CASSLAQFGGFATNEKLFF. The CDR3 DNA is TGTGCCAGCAGCTTAGCGCAATTCGGAGGATTTGCAACTAATGAAAAACTGTTTTTT.

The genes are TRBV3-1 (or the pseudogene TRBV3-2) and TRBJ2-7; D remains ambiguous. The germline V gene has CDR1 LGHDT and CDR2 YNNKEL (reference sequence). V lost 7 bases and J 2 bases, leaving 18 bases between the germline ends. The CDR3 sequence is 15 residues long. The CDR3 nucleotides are TGTGCCAGCACCAAAGGTCTAGGAGTAACCTACGAGCAGTACTTC. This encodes CASTKGLGVTYEQYF.

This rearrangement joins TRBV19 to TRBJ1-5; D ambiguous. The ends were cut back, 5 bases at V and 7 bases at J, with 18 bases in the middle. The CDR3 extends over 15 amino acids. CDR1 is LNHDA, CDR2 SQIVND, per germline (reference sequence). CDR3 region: CASSPRGRSQQPQHF. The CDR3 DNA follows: TGTGCCAGTAGTCCCCGAGGGAGGAGTCAACAGCCCCAGCATTTT.

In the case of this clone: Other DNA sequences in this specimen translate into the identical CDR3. The CDR3 here is CASSTTSGRGEQYF. The CDR3 DNA sequence: TGTGCCAGTAGTACGACTAGCGGGAGAGGTGAGCAGTACTTC. The chain carries TRBV19 and TRBJ2-7; TRBD2 matches at 12 bases. The ends lost 4 bases at V and 7 bases at J; junction bases unmatched: 5. There are 14 residues in the CDR3. The germline V gene has CDR1 LNHDA and CDR2 SQIVND (reference sequence).

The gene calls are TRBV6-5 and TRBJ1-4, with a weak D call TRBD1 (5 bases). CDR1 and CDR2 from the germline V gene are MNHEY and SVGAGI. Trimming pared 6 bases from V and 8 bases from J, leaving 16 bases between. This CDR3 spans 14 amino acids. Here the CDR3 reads CASRGTRGNEKLFF. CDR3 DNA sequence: TGTGCCAGCAGGGGGACCCGGGGGAACGAAAAACTGTTTTTT.

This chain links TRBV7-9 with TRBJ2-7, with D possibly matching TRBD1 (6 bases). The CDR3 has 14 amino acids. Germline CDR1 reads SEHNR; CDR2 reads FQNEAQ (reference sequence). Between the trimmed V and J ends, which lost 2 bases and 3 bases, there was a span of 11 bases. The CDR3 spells CASSLNRVNYEQYF. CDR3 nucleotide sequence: TGTGCCAGCAGCTTAAACAGGGTTAACTACGAGCAGTACTTC.

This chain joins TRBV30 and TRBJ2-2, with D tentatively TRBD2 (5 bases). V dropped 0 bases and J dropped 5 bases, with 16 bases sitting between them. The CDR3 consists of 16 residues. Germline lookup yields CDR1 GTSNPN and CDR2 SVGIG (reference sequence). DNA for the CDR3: TGTGCCTGGAGTGTATTTGTGGGAGTTACAACCGGGGAGCTGTTTTTT. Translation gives CAWSVFVGVTTGELFF.

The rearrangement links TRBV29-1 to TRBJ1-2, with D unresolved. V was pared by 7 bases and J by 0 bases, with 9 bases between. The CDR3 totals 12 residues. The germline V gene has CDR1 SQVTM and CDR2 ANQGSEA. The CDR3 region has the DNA TGCAGCGGACACATTCCTAACTATGGCTACACCTTC. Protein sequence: CSGHIPNYGYTF.

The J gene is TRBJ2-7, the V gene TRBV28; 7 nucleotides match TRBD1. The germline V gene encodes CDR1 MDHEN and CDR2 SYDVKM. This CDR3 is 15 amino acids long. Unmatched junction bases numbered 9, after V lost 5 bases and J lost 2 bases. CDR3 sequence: CASSTTGLGTYEQYF. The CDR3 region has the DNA TGTGCCAGCAGTACGACAGGGCTAGGGACCTACGAGCAGTACTTC.

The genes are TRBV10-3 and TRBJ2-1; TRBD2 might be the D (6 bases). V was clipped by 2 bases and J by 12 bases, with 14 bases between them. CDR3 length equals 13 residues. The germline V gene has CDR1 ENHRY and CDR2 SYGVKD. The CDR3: CAISESRDGGQFF. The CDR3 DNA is TGTGCCATCAGTGAGAGCCGCGACGGGGGGCAGTTCTTC.

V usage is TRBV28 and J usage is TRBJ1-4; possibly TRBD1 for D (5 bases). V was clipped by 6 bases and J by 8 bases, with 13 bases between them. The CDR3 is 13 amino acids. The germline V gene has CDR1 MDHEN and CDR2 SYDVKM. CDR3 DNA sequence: TGTGCCAGCAGCCTACCGGGGGGGGAAAAACTGTTTTTT. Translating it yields CASSLPGGEKLFF.

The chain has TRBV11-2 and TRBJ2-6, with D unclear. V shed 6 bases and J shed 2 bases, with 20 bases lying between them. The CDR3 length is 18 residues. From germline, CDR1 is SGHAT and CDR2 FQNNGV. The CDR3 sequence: CASRPLKSESPGANVLTF. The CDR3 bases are TGTGCCAGCAGGCCCCTGAAGAGTGAGTCCCCTGGGGCCAACGTCCTGACTTTC. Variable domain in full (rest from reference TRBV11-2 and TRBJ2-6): EAGVAQSPRYKIIEKRQSVAFWCNPISGHATLYWYQQILGQGPKLLIQFQNNGVVDDSQLPKDRFSAERLKGVDSTLKIQPAKLEDSAVYLCASRPLKSESPGANVLTFGAGSRLTVL.

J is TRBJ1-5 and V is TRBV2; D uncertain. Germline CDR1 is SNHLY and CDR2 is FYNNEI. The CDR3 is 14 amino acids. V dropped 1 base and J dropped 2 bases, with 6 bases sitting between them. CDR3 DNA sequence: TGTGCCAGCAGTGAAGAGCAGGGCAATCAGCCCCAGCATTTT. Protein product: CASSEEQGNQPQHF. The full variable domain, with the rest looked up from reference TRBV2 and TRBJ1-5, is EPEVTQTPSHQVTQMGQEVILRCVPISNHLYFYWYRQILGQKVEFLVSFYNNEISEKSEIFDDQFSVERPDGSNFTLKIRSTKLEDSAMYFCASSEEQGNQPQHFGDGTRLSIL.

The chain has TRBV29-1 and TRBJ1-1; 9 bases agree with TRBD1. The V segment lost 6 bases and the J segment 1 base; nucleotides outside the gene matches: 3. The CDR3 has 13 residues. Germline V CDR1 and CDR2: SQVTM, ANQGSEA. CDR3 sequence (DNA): TGCAGCGTGGACAGGGGCCAGAACACTGAAGCTTTCTTT. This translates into CSVDRGQNTEAFF.

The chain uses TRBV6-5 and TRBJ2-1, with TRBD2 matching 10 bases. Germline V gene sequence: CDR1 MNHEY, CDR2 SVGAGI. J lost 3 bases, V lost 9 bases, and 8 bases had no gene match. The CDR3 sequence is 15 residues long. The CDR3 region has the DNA TGTGCCAGTTCCTTAGCGGGAGGTGGCTACAATGAGCAGTTCTTC. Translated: CASSLAGGGYNEQFF.

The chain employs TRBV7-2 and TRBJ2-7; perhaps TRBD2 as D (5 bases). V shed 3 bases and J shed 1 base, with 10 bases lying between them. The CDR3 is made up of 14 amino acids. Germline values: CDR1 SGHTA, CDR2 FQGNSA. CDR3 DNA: TGTGCCAGCAGCTTTGCCGGGATTTCCTACGAGCAGTACTTC. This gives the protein CASSFAGISYEQYF.

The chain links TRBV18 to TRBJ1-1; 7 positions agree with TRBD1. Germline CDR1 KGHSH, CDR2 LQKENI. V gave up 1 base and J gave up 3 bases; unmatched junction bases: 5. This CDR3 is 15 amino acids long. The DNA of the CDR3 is TGTGCCAGCTCACCACGGGGCAGGGGGGACACTGAAGCTTTCTTT. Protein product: CASSPRGRGDTEAFF.

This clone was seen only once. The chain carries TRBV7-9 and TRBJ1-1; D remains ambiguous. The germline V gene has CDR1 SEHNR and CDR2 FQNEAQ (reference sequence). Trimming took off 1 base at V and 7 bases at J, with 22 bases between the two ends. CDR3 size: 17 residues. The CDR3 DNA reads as TGTGCCAGCAGCTTAGTAGGGCGGGGTCAGCGAAACGGTGAAGCTTTCTTT. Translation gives CASSLVGRGQRNGEAFF.

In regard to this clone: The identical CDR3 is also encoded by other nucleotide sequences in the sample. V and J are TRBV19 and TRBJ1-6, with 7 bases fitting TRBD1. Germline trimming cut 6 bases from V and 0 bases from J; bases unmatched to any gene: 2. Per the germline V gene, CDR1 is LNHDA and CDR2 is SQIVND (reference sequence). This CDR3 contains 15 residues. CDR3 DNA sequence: TGTGCCAGTAGGACAGGGAGCTCCTATAATTCACCCCTCCACTTT. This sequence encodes CASRTGSSYNSPLHF. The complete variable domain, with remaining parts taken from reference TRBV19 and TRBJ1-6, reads DGGITQSPKYLFRKEGQNVTLSCEQNLNHDAMYWYRQDPGQGLRLIYYSQIVNDFQKGDIAEGYSVSREKKESFPLTVTSAQKNPTAFYLCASRTGSSYNSPLHFGNGTRLTVT.

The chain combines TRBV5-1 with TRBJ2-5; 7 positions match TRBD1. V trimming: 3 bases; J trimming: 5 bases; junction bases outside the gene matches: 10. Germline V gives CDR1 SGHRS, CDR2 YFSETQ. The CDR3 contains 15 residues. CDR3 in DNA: TGCGCCAGCAGCTCGGGACAGCCCGGCCAGGAGACCCAGTACTTC. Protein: CASSSGQPGQETQYF.

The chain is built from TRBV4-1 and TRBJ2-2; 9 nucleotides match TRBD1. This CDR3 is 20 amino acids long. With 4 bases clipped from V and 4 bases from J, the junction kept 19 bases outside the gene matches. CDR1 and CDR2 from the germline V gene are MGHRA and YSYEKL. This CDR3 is CASSRAITGQGGKSTGELFF. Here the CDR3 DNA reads TGCGCCAGCAGCCGAGCTATTACGGGACAGGGTGGGAAAAGCACCGGGGAGCTGTTTTTT.

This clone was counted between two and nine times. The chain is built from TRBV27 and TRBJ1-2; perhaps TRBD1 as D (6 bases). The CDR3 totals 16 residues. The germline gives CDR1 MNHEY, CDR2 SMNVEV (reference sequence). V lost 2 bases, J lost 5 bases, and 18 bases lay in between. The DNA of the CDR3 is TGTGCCAGCAGTTTAGCAGGTCCTCAGGGGAAATATGGCTACACCTTC. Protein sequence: CASSLAGPQGKYGYTF.

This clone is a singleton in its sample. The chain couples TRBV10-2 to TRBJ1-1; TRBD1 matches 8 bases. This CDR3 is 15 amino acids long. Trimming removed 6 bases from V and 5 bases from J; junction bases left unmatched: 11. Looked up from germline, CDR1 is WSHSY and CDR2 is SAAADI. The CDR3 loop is CASRGTGSPPTEAFF. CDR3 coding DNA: TGCGCCAGCAGGGGGACAGGCTCTCCCCCAACTGAAGCTTTCTTT.

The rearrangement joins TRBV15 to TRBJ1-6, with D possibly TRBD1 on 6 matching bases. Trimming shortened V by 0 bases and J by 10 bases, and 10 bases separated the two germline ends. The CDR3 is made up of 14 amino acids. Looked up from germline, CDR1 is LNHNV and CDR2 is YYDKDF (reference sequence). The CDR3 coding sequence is TGTGCCACCAGCAGAGACCCCCAGGGGTCACCCCTCCACTTT. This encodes CATSRDPQGSPLHF.

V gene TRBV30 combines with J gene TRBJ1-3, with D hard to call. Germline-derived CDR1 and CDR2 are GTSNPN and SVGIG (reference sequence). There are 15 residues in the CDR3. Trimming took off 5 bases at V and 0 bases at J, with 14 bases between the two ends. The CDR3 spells CAWDLTFGSGNTIYF. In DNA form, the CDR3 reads TGTGCCTGGGACCTAACGTTTGGCTCTGGAAACACCATATATTTT.

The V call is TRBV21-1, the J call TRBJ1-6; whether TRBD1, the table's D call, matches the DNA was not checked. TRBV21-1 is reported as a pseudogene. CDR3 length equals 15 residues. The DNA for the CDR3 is TGTGCCAGCAGCAACCGGGCAGGGGGCAGGTCACCCCTCCACTTT. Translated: CASSNRAGGRSPLHF.

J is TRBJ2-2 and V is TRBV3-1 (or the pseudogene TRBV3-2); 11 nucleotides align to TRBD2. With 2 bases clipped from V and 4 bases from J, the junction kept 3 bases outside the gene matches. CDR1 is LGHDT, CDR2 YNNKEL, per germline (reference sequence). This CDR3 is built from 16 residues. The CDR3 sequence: CASSQMTSGTTGELFF. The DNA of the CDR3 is TGTGCCAGCAGCCAAATGACTAGCGGGACCACCGGGGAGCTGTTTTTT.

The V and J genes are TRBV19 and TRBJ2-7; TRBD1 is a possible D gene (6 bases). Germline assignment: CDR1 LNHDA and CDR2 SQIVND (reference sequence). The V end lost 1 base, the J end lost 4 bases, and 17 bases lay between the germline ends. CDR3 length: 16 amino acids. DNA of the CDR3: TGTGCCAGTAGTATAGGCCTCATGGGGGCAGCTTACGAGCAGTACTTC. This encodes CASSIGLMGAAYEQYF.

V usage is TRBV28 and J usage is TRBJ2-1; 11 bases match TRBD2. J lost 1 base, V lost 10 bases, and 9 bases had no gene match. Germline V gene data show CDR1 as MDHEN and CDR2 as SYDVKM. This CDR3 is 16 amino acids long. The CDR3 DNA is TGTGCCACCCTGGGACTAGCGGCCTTTTCCTACAATGAGCAGTTCTTC. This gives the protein CATLGLAAFSYNEQFF.

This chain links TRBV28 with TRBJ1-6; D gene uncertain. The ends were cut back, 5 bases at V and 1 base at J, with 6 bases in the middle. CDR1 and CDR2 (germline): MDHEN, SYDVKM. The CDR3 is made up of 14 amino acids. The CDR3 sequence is CASSLASYNSPLHF. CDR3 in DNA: TGTGCCAGCAGTCTAGCATCCTATAATTCACCCCTCCACTTT. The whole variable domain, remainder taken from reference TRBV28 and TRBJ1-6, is DVKVTQSSRYLVKRTGEKVFLECVQDMDHENMFWYRQDPGLGLRLIYFSYDVKMKEKGDIPEGYSVSREKKERFSLILESASTNQTSMYLCASSLASYNSPLHFGNGTRLTVT.

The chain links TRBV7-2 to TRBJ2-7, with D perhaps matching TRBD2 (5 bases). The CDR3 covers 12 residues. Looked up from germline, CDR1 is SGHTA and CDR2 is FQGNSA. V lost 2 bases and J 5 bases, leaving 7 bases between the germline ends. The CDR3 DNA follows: TGTGCCAGCAGCTTAAGGGAGCACGAGCAGTACTTC. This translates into CASSLREHEQYF.